This passage covers 30 T cell receptor beta chains from one sample sequenced in a study of blood T cell repertoires in COVID-19. The data were produced by immunoSEQ multiplex PCR, yet TCRdb's version contains in-frame clones alone and is incomplete. The table lists roughly 220,000 clones, just over 85% of them singletons. Material for sequencing was peripheral blood. The receptors derive from a man aged 25 to 40 who had recovered from COVID-19.

This chain joins TRBV27 and TRBJ2-1, with 14 positions matching TRBD2. CDR1 and CDR2 (germline): MNHEY, SMNVEV (reference sequence). The trim removed 3 bases at V and 4 bases at J, leaving 2 bases unmatched. The CDR3 covers 16 residues. CDR3 region: CASSLGLAGDYNEQFF. The CDR3 DNA reads TGTGCCAGCAGTTTGGGACTAGCGGGGGATTACAATGAGCAGTTCTTC.

The rearrangement uses TRBV11-2 and TRBJ1-2, with D unclear. CDR3 size: 14 residues. Germline CDR1 is SGHAT and CDR2 is FQNNGV. The germline V and J ends were trimmed by 4 bases and 2 bases, with 11 bases remaining between them. The CDR3 nucleotides read TGTGCCAGCAGCTCCGCGAGCGGGAACTATGGCTACACCTTC. Its translation is CASSSASGNYGYTF.

The V call is TRBV6-6, the J call TRBJ2-3; D gene ambiguous. V lost 6 bases, J lost 0 bases, and 16 bases lay in between. The CDR3 is 16 amino acids. Germline CDR1 and CDR2: MNHNY and SVGAGI (reference sequence). CDR3 sequence reads: CASSPLHVSSTDTQYF. The CDR3 DNA reads as TGTGCCAGCAGCCCACTCCACGTGTCCAGCACAGATACGCAGTATTTT.

This clone has just one count. This sequence joins TRBV9 and TRBJ2-5; D may be TRBD1 (5 bases). Germline values: CDR1 SGDLS, CDR2 YYNGEE. This CDR3 region has 14 residues. V lost 1 base to trimming and J lost 1 base, with 8 bases between them. Here the CDR3 DNA reads TGTGCCAGCAGCGTAACAGGAGTCCAAGAGACCCAGTACTTC. Amino acid sequence: CASSVTGVQETQYF.

This chain joins TRBV6-6 and TRBJ1-6, with D possibly matching TRBD1 (6 bases). Trimming pared 4 bases from V and 9 bases from J, leaving 10 bases between. The germline gives CDR1 MNHNY, CDR2 SVGAGI (reference sequence). The CDR3 runs 13 residues. The CDR3 here is CASSSGASSPLHF. CDR3 nucleotide sequence: TGTGCCAGCAGTTCAGGGGCTTCTTCACCCCTCCACTTT.

The chain is built from TRBV7-6 and TRBJ1-1; TRBD1 might be the D (6 bases). CDR3 length equals 15 residues. CDR1 SGHVS and CDR2 FNYEAQ come from the germline V gene. Trimming took 3 bases from V and 4 from J, leaving 15 bases between them. The CDR3 nucleotides read TGTGCCAGCAGCTTTAGCACAGGGTTTGGCACTGAAGCTTTCTTT. Translating it yields CASSFSTGFGTEAFF.

J is TRBJ1-1 and V is TRBV6-5; 7 bases align to TRBD1. The length of the CDR3 is 14 residues. The V and J ends lost 6 bases and 0 bases, in that order; junction bases with no gene match: 4. Germline CDR1 is MNHEY and CDR2 is SVGAGI. The CDR3: CASSRGALNTEAFF. The CDR3 DNA reads as TGTGCCAGCAGCAGGGGGGCCTTGAACACTGAAGCTTTCTTT.

The chain combines TRBV12-3 or TRBV12-4 with TRBJ2-7; TRBD2 agrees at 7 bases. J lost 4 bases, V lost 5 bases, and 5 bases had no gene match. This CDR3 has 13 residues. Here the CDR3 DNA reads TGTGCCAGCAGTCTAGGGACTACATACGAGCAGTACTTC. Translating gives CASSLGTTYEQYF.

CDR3 coding DNA: TGTGCCAGCTCACCCGGGACAGGGATCGTAGGTGGCTACACCTTC. This gives the protein CASSPGTGIVGGYTF. The chain carries TRBV18 and TRBJ1-2; 9 bases match TRBD1. J was trimmed by 7 bases and V by 3 bases; bases with no gene match: 9. The CDR3 is made up of 15 amino acids. Germline assignment: CDR1 KGHSH and CDR2 LQKENI.

This clone was seen more than once but under ten times. V and J are TRBV11-3 and TRBJ2-5; D might be TRBD2 (6 bases). CDR1 is SGHNT, CDR2 YENEEA, per germline. Trimming removed 5 bases from V and 5 bases from J, with 15 bases in between. CDR3 length: 14 residues. The CDR3: CASSRQGGRETQYF. The CDR3 bases are TGTGCCAGCAGCCGTCAGGGAGGTCGGGAGACCCAGTACTTC. Drawing the rest from reference TRBV11-3 and TRBJ2-5, the complete variable domain is EAGVVQSPRYKIIEKKQPVAFWCNPISGHNTLYWYLQNLGQGPELLIRYENEEAVDDSQLPKDRFSAERLKGVDSTLKIQPAELGDSAVYLCASSRQGGRETQYFGPGTRLLVL.

The genes are TRBV5-1 and TRBJ2-3; 7 bases line up with TRBD1. The germline V gene encodes CDR1 SGHRS and CDR2 YFSETQ. The length of the CDR3 is 15 residues. V shed 2 bases and J 0 bases; nucleotides not matched to a gene: 3. CDR3 in DNA: TGCGCCAGCAGCTTAGGGGGCCCGAGCACAGATACGCAGTATTTT. As protein: CASSLGGPSTDTQYF.

This clone has a single count. The CDR3 is CASWGGPGETQYF. The CDR3 DNA reads TGTGCCAGCTGGGGGGGGCCGGGGGAGACCCAGTACTTC. The chain links TRBV3-1 (or the pseudogene TRBV3-2) to TRBJ2-5; D may be TRBD2 (7 bases). Per germline, CDR1 LGHDT and CDR2 YNNKEL (reference sequence). The CDR3 sequence is 13 residues long. Trimming pared 8 bases from V and 5 bases from J, leaving 15 bases between.

DNA of the CDR3: TGTGCCAGCTCACTCAACAGAGATGACAGTCATGGCTACACCTTC. It is translated as CASSLNRDDSHGYTF. V usage is TRBV18 and J usage is TRBJ1-2; tentative D call: TRBD1 (5 bases). The CDR3 runs 15 residues. Trimming took 4 bases from V and 6 from J, leaving 18 bases between them. Germline CDR1 and CDR2: KGHSH and LQKENI.

The V call is TRBV5-3, the J call TRBJ1-3; no reliable D call. TRBV5-3 is annotated as an ORF whose role is uncertain. This CDR3 region has 13 residues. With 4 bases removed from V and 9 bases from J, the gap between germline ends came to 14 bases. The CDR3: CARSEPVVGTIYF. The CDR3 region has the DNA TGTGCCAGAAGCGAACCCGTGGTCGGCACCATATATTTT.

The chain combines TRBV19 with TRBJ1-1; D may be TRBD1 (5 bases). V lost 7 bases to trimming and J lost 5 bases, with 11 bases between them. The CDR3 runs 12 residues. CDR1 and CDR2 (germline): LNHDA, SQIVND (reference sequence). The CDR3 nucleotides are TGTGCCAGTAATCAGGGTGGGACTGAAGCTTTCTTT. Translating it yields CASNQGGTEAFF.

The V and J genes are TRBV30 and TRBJ2-7; 7 bases are shared with TRBD1. Germline-derived CDR1 and CDR2 are GTSNPN and SVGIG (reference sequence). The length of the CDR3 is 14 residues. The CDR3 DNA follows: TGTGCAACGGAGCCGGGACAGAAGTCCTACGAGCAGTACTTC. Its protein product is CATEPGQKSYEQYF. Filled out from reference TRBV30 and TRBJ2-7, the complete variable domain reads SQTIHQWPATLVQPVGSPLSLECTVEGTSNPNLYWYRQAAGRGLQLLFYSVGIGQISSEVPQNLSASRPQDRQFILSSKKLLLSDSGFYLCATEPGQKSYEQYFGPGTRLTVT.

The CDR3 DNA reads TGTGCCAGCAGCTTATCATTCCAGCCCCAGCATTTT. Amino acid sequence: CASSLSFQPQHF. The chain has TRBV13 and TRBJ1-5; no clear D gene. Per germline, CDR1 PRHDT and CDR2 FYEKMQ (reference sequence). V was shortened by 2 bases and J by 7 bases, with 6 bases between the two germline ends. The CDR3 covers 12 residues.

The chain links TRBV5-1 to TRBJ2-3, with TRBD1 matching 11 bases. In germline, CDR1 is SGHRS, CDR2 YFSETQ. Trimming cost V 3 bases and J 6 bases; bases outside gene matches: 6. The CDR3 is 15 residues long. CDR3 nucleotides: TGCGCCAGCAGCTGGACAGGGGGCTTGGAGGATACGCAGTATTTT. Translated, it gives CASSWTGGLEDTQYF.

The rearrangement uses TRBV6-1 and TRBJ1-6; TRBD1 is a possible D gene (6 bases). Trimming cost V 4 bases and J 2 bases, with 12 bases left between them. CDR1 MNHNS and CDR2 SASEGT come from the germline V gene. This CDR3 has 16 amino acids. In nucleotides, the CDR3 is TGTGCCAGCAGTGCTTTTCCAGGGGCCTATAATTCACCCCTCCACTTT. Translating gives CASSAFPGAYNSPLHF.

This clone occurred a few times. The chain combines TRBV3-1 (or the pseudogene TRBV3-2) with TRBJ2-2, with 9 bases matching TRBD2. J gave up 3 bases and V 7 bases, and 9 bases lay outside the gene matches. This CDR3 is built from 16 residues. The germline gives CDR1 LGHDT, CDR2 YNNKEL (reference sequence). This CDR3 is CASTTGGGADTGELFF. For the CDR3, the DNA is TGTGCCAGCACCACGGGCGGGGGGGCGGACACCGGGGAGCTGTTTTTT.

V is TRBV5-1 and J is TRBJ2-5, with 8 bases lining up with TRBD1. Trimming took 4 bases from V and 5 from J; bases not matched to a gene: 7. In germline, CDR1 is SGHRS, CDR2 YFSETQ. The CDR3 is made up of 14 amino acids. The CDR3 spells CASSPGQAGETQYF. The CDR3 DNA reads TGCGCCAGCAGCCCGGGACAGGCCGGGGAGACCCAGTACTTC.

A few counts support this clone. The DNA for the CDR3 is TGTGCCAGCAGCTCCCGGACAGGGGGCGTAGAGACCCAGTACTTC. It translates to CASSSRTGGVETQYF. V gene TRBV7-2 combines with J gene TRBJ2-5; 11 bases map to TRBD1. CDR1 and CDR2 (germline): SGHTA, FQGNSA. Trimming removed 4 bases from V and 4 bases from J; junction bases left unmatched: 5. This CDR3 is 15 amino acids long.

This chain links TRBV14 with TRBJ1-1; D possibly corresponds to TRBD1 (5 bases). Trimming removed 6 bases from V and 0 bases from J, with 8 bases in between. This CDR3 is 13 amino acids long. The germline V gene encodes CDR1 SGHDN and CDR2 FVKESK. CDR3 sequence: CASRPTVNTEAFF. In DNA, the CDR3 is TGTGCCAGCAGGCCGACAGTGAACACTGAAGCTTTCTTT.

This rearrangement joins TRBV2 to TRBJ2-1; 12 nucleotides match TRBD2. This CDR3 comprises 16 residues. Looked up from germline, CDR1 is SNHLY and CDR2 is FYNNEI. The ends lost 6 bases at V and 4 bases at J; junction bases unmatched: 7. The CDR3 loop is CASRTSLAGGYNEQFF. The CDR3 DNA reads TGTGCCAGCAGAACCTCTCTAGCGGGGGGGTACAATGAGCAGTTCTTC.

This chain connects TRBV11-2 to TRBJ1-1; D uncertain. Germline values: CDR1 SGHAT, CDR2 FQNNGV. The CDR3 spans 14 residues. V was pared by 3 bases and J by 7 bases, with 15 bases between. CDR3 DNA: TGTGCCAGCAGCTTCAGGCATATAAGTGTTGAAGCTTTCTTT. It translates to CASSFRHISVEAFF. Looking up the rest from reference TRBV11-2 and TRBJ1-1 gives the full variable domain: EAGVAQSPRYKIIEKRQSVAFWCNPISGHATLYWYQQILGQGPKLLIQFQNNGVVDDSQLPKDRFSAERLKGVDSTLKIQPAKLEDSAVYLCASSFRHISVEAFFGQGTRLTVV.

V gene TRBV6-6 combines with J gene TRBJ1-5; D remains ambiguous. Germline V CDR1 and CDR2: MNHNY, SVGAGI (reference sequence). Trimming shortened V by 2 bases and J by 2 bases, and 10 bases separated the two germline ends. This CDR3 contains 15 residues. CDR3 protein: CASSYRDWGNQPQHF. The CDR3 DNA follows: TGTGCCAGCAGTTACCGTGACTGGGGCAATCAGCCCCAGCATTTT.

V and J are TRBV3-1 (or the pseudogene TRBV3-2) and TRBJ1-4, with D tentatively TRBD1 (6 bases). There are 15 residues in the CDR3. Deletions cut 2 bases from V and 7 bases from J, with 14 bases between. Germline values: CDR1 LGHDT, CDR2 YNNKEL (reference sequence). Written as DNA, the CDR3 is TGTGCCAGCAGCCAACCGGGGGGCGGGAGTGAAAAACTGTTTTTT. The encoded protein is CASSQPGGGSEKLFF.

The chain has TRBV6-5 and TRBJ2-2; D is perhaps TRBD2 (5 bases). Trimming took 4 bases from V and 7 from J, leaving 7 bases between them. This CDR3 has 12 amino acids. Per germline, CDR1 MNHEY and CDR2 SVGAGI. CDR3 sequence: CASSSGFGELFF. CDR3 nucleotide sequence: TGTGCCAGCAGTTCGGGGTTCGGGGAGCTGTTTTTT.

The CDR3 sequence: CASSTDRVSLHEQYF. In DNA, the CDR3 is TGTGCCAGCAGCACGGACAGGGTTAGTCTCCACGAGCAGTACTTC. The chain carries TRBV5-4 and TRBJ2-7, with 8 nucleotides matching TRBD1. Germline V gene lookup returns CDR1 SGHNT and CDR2 YYREEE (reference sequence). With V trimmed by 4 bases and J by 5 bases, 11 bases remained unmatched. The CDR3 consists of 15 residues.

This sequence joins TRBV5-5 and TRBJ2-5, with 11 bases fitting TRBD2. Germline loops: CDR1 SGHKS, CDR2 YYEKEE (reference sequence). Trimming at V came to 6 bases and at J to 5 bases, leaving 9 bases not matched to a gene. The CDR3 extends over 15 amino acids. The CDR3 coding sequence is TGTGCCAGCACCCCTCCTAGCGGGGGGTGGGAGACCCAGTACTTC. It specifies CASTPPSGGWETQYF.